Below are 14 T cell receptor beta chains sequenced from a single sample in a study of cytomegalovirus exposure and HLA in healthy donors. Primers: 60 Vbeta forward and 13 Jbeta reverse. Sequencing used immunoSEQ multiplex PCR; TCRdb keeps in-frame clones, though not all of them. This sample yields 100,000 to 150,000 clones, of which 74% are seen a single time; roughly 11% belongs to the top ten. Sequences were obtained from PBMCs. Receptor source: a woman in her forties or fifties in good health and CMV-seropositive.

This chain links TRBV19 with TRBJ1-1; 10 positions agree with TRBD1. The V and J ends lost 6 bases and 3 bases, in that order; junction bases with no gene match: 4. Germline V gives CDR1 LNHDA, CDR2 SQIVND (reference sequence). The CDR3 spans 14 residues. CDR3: CASSRQGADTEAFF. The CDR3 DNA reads TGTGCCAGTAGCCGACAGGGGGCGGACACTGAAGCTTTCTTT.

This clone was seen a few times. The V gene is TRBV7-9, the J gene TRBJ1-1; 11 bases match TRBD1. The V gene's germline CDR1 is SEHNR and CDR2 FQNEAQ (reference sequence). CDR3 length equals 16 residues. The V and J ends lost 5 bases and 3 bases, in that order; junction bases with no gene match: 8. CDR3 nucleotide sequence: TGTGCCAGCAGCGGCGGGACAGGGGGTAGGGACACTGAAGCTTTCTTT. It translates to CASSGGTGGRDTEAFF. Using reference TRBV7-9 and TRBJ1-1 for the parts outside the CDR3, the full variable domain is DTGVSQNPRHKITKRGQNVTFRCDPISEHNRLYWYRQTLGQGPEFLTYFQNEAQLEKSRLLSDRFSAERPKGSFSTLEIQRTEQGDSAMYLCASSGGTGGRDTEAFFGQGTRLTVV.

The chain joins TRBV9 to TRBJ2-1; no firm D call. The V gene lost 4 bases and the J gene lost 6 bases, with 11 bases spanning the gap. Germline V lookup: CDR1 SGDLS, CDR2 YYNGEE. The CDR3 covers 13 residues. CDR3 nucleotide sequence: TGTGCCAGCAGCTATCGTCTAGTCAATGAGCAGTTCTTC. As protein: CASSYRLVNEQFF.

The CDR3 DNA is TGTGCCAGCAGTAGCCCGAGCGGGGGGGGCGGTAGAGAGACCCAGTACTTC. This codes for CASSSPSGGGGRETQYF. The chain joins TRBV28 to TRBJ2-5; 10 bases are a match to TRBD2. From germline, CDR1 is MDHEN and CDR2 SYDVKM. Trimming took 5 bases from V and 4 from J; bases not matched to a gene: 13. CDR3 length: 17 residues. Using reference TRBV28 and TRBJ2-5 for the parts outside the CDR3, the full variable domain is DVKVTQSSRYLVKRTGEKVFLECVQDMDHENMFWYRQDPGLGLRLIYFSYDVKMKEKGDIPEGYSVSREKKERFSLILESASTNQTSMYLCASSSPSGGGGRETQYFGPGTRLLVL.

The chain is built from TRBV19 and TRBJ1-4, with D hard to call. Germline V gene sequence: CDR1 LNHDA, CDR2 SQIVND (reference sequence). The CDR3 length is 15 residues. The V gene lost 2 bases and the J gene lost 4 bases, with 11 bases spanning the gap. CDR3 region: CASSINSLNNEKLFF. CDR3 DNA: TGTGCCAGTAGTATAAACAGCCTCAATAATGAAAAACTGTTTTTT.

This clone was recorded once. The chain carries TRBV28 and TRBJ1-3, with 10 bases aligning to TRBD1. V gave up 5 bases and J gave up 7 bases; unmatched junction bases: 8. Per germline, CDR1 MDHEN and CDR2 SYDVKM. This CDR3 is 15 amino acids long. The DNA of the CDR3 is TGTGCCAGCAGTCCCGACAGGGGGCTAGGGAACACCATATATTTT. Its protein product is CASSPDRGLGNTIYF. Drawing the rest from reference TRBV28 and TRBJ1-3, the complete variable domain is DVKVTQSSRYLVKRTGEKVFLECVQDMDHENMFWYRQDPGLGLRLIYFSYDVKMKEKGDIPEGYSVSREKKERFSLILESASTNQTSMYLCASSPDRGLGNTIYFGEGSWLTVV.

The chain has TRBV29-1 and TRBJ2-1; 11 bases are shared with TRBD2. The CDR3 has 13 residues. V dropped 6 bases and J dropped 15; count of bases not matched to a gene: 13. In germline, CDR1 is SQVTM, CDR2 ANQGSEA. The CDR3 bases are TGCAGCGTGGGTAGCGGGGGGGCCCCGTGGCTGTTCTTC. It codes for CSVGSGGAPWLFF.

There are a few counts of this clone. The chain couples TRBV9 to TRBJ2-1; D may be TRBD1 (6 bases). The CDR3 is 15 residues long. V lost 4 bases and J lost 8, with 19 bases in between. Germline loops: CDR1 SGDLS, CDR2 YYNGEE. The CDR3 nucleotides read TGTGCCAGCAGCTCACGAGGACAGTGGTTCGATGAGCAGTTCTTC. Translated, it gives CASSSRGQWFDEQFF. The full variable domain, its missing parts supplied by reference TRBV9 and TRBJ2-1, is DSGVTQTPKHLITATGQRVTLRCSPRSGDLSVYWYQQSLDQGLQFLIQYYNGEERAKGNILERFSAQQFPDLHSELNLSSLELGDSALYFCASSSRGQWFDEQFFGPGTRLTVL.

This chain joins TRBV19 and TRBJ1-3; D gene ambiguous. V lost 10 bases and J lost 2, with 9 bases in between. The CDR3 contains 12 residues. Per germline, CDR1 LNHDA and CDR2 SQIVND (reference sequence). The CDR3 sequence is CATGSPGNTIYF. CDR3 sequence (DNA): TGTGCCACAGGCAGTCCTGGAAACACCATATATTTT.

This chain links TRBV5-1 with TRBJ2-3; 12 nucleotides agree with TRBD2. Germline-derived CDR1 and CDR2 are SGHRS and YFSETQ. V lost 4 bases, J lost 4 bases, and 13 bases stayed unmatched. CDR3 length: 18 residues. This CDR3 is CASSPGLAGRQGADTQYF. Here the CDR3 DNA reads TGCGCCAGCAGCCCCGGACTAGCGGGGCGGCAAGGGGCAGATACGCAGTATTTT.

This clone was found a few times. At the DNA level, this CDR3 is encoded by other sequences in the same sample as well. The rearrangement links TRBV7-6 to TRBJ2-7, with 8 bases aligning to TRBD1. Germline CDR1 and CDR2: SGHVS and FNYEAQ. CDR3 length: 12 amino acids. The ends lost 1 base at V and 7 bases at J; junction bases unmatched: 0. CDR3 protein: CASSLGDREQYF. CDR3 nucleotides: TGTGCCAGCAGCTTAGGGGACAGGGAGCAGTACTTC.

The CDR3 protein is CASSTTSGPSYEQYF. CDR3 DNA sequence: TGTGCCAGCAGTACCACTAGCGGTCCTTCCTACGAGCAGTACTTC. V is TRBV28 and J is TRBJ2-7, with 8 nucleotides matching TRBD2. The CDR3 totals 15 residues. The junction had 7 bases not matched to a gene; V was cut back by 5 bases and J by 1 base. Germline CDR1 and CDR2: MDHEN and SYDVKM.

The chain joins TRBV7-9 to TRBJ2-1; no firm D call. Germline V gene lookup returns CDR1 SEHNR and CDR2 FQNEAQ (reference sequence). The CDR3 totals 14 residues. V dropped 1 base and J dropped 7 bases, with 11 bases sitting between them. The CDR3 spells CASSLGVSWNEQFF. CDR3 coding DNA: TGTGCCAGCAGCTTAGGGGTTAGCTGGAATGAGCAGTTCTTC.

The CDR3 coding sequence is TGTGCCAGCAGTTTAGGCCTAGCGGGGGGTAGGAATGAGCAGTTCTTC. Translation gives CASSLGLAGGRNEQFF. The rearrangement uses TRBV27 and TRBJ2-1; TRBD2 agrees at 11 bases. V shed 2 bases and J 7 bases; nucleotides not matched to a gene: 7. The CDR3 runs to 16 residues. The germline V gene encodes CDR1 MNHEY and CDR2 SMNVEV (reference sequence).